This TCR beta chain was sequenced during a study of cytomegalovirus exposure and HLA in healthy donors. Healthy bone marrow donors made up the donor group. Though probably carrying unrecorded immune exposures, donors were nominally healthy at sampling. This clone was observed a few times. Trimming shortened V by 0 bases and J by 9 bases, and 24 bases separated the two germline ends. From germline, CDR1 is LGHNA and CDR2 YNFKEQ. The CDR3 runs 18 residues. Primers for the PCR totalled 60 Vbeta and 13 Jbeta. Assay: immunoSEQ multiplex PCR; the TCRdb copy retains only in-frame clones and omits some. The sample has 150,000 or so clones; more than 75% are singletons.

V and J are TRBV4-2 and TRBJ2-1; D may be TRBD2 (6 bases). This receptor was taken from a woman aged 35 to 49 in good health and CMV-seronegative. Source material: PBMCs. The CDR3 loop is CASSQDIPGEWATSEQFF. As DNA, the CDR3 is TGTGCCAGCAGCCAAGATATCCCGGGAGAGTGGGCTACAAGTGAGCAGTTCTTC.